The rows below give T cell receptor beta chains drawn from one sample of a study of T-cell memory formation after mild COVID-19. In TCRdb, the 5' RACE reads were re-called with MiXCR into one record per CDR3 protein. The sample shows 400,000 to 450,000 distinct CDR3 sequences, about a sixth of them seen only once. The sample comprised PBMCs or a T cell subset sorted from them (not recorded which). Every receptor here comes from a man between 18 and 35 years old who had mild COVID-19 (a few samples of this study predate the infection). Cell type and time point are not known. The CDR3 runs from the conserved cysteine through the conserved F or W. D genes are given only for firm matches. Rows give clone size only sometimes, using once, few, many, or a class for an expanded clone.

D gene	V gene	J gene	clone size	CDR3 protein	CDR3 DNA
-	TRBV7-2	TRBJ1-5	few	CASSLDLGYSNQPQHF	TGTGCCAGCAGTTTGGACCTGGGATATAGCAATCAGCCCCAGCATTTT
-	TRBV9	TRBJ2-2	-	CASSVGGGAHTGELFF	TGTGCCAGCAGCGTGGGAGGAGGGGCACACACCGGGGAGCTGTTTTTT
-	TRBV7-3	TRBJ1-2	few	CASSPGGGSYTF	TGTGCCAGCAGCCCCGGGGGAGGGAGCTACACCTTC
TRBD1	TRBV5-1	TRBJ1-2	many	CASSLDAGTGSYTF	TGCGCCAGCAGCTTGGACGCCGGGACAGGGTCCTACACCTTC
-	TRBV7-2	TRBJ2-2	-	CASSLMGGELFF	TGTGCCAGCAGCCTAATGGGCGGGGAGCTGTTTTTT
-	TRBV7-9	TRBJ1-2	few	CASSLGPGGPHYGYTF	TGTGCCAGCAGCTTAGGGCCTGGGGGACCGCACTATGGCTACACCTTC
-	TRBV7-2	TRBJ1-1	few	CASREGRSGTEAFF	TGTGCCAGCAGGGAGGGGAGGTCGGGAACTGAAGCTTTCTTT
TRBD1	TRBV4-1	TRBJ2-1	-	CASSQEPGQGAVNEQFF	TGCGCCAGCAGCCAAGAACCGGGACAGGGGGCAGTCAATGAGCAGTTCTTC
-	TRBV4-3	TRBJ2-7	-	CASSQGISLATYEQYF	TGCGCCAGCAGCCAAGGAATTAGCTTGGCAACCTACGAGCAGTACTTC
-	TRBV4-3	TRBJ1-3	-	CASSQRAPELGGDTIYF	TGCGCCAGCAGCCAGAGGGCCCCCGAGTTAGGTGGAGACACCATATATTTT
-	TRBV5-1	TRBJ1-5	few	CASSFLGGVNQPQHF	TGCGCCAGCAGCTTTTTAGGAGGAGTTAATCAGCCCCAGCATTTT
TRBD2	TRBV7-6	TRBJ2-5	-	CASSLGASGDQETQYF	TGTGCCAGCAGCTTAGGGGCTAGCGGGGACCAAGAGACCCAGTACTTC
-	TRBV7-2	TRBJ2-3	few	CASSKNRPADTQYF	TGTGCCAGCAGCAAGAACCGGCCGGCAGATACGCAGTATTTT
TRBD2	TRBV7-9	TRBJ2-2	-	CASSLGSGDLNTGELFF	TGTGCCAGCAGCTTAGGTAGCGGGGACTTGAACACCGGGGAGCTGTTTTTT
-	TRBV7-2	TRBJ2-5	many	CASSANRQDGGETQYF	TGTGCCAGCAGCGCTAATAGGCAGGACGGTGGGGAGACCCAGTACTTC
TRBD1	TRBV5-8	TRBJ2-1	few	CASSLGLQGGDEQFF	TGTGCCAGCAGCTTGGGGCTACAGGGGGGTGATGAGCAGTTCTTC
TRBD1	TRBV11-1	TRBJ2-7	few	CASRWDSGVEQYF	TGTGCCAGCAGGTGGGACAGTGGAGTCGAGCAGTACTTC
TRBD2	TRBV7-2	TRBJ2-7	few	CASSLASGASSYEQYF	TGTGCCAGCAGCCTAGCTAGCGGGGCTAGCTCCTACGAGCAGTACTTC
-	TRBV5-1	TRBJ2-1	-	CASRIVGGYNEQFF	TGCGCCAGCAGAATCGTCGGAGGGTACAATGAGCAGTTCTTC
TRBD1	TRBV6-5	TRBJ1-1	few	CASSYVDRDLTEAFF	TGTGCCAGCAGTTACGTTGACAGGGATTTAACTGAAGCTTTCTTT
TRBD1	TRBV20-1	TRBJ1-5	-	CSATPGGIYQPQHF	TGCAGTGCTACCCCAGGGGGGATCTATCAGCCCCAGCATTTT
-	TRBV6-6	TRBJ2-3	-	CASSLPSPFSTDTQYF	TGTGCCAGCAGCCTCCCATCCCCATTCAGCACAGATACGCAGTATTTT
-	TRBV5-1	TRBJ2-1	-	CASSPRGRGDEQFF	TGCGCCAGCAGCCCGCGGGGGAGGGGGGATGAGCAGTTCTTC
TRBD1	TRBV24-1	TRBJ2-2	-	CATSDPRQGRTGELFF	TGTGCCACCAGTGATCCGAGACAGGGTCGGACCGGGGAGCTGTTTTTT
TRBD2	TRBV10-3	TRBJ2-1	few	CATGSGGLRNEQFF	TGTGCCACGGGAAGCGGGGGGCTCAGGAATGAGCAGTTCTTC
-	TRBV9	TRBJ2-5	-	CASSVASSPNQETQYF	TGTGCCAGCAGCGTAGCGTCTAGCCCCAACCAAGAGACCCAGTACTTC
-	TRBV2	TRBJ2-2	many	CASSLTEANTGELFF	TGTGCCAGCAGTCTGACAGAAGCGAACACCGGGGAGCTGTTTTTT
-	TRBV20-1	TRBJ1-1	-	CSARRARVKVTEAFF	TGCAGTGCTAGGAGGGCCCGGGTTAAGGTCACTGAAGCTTTCTTT
-	TRBV9	TRBJ1-1	-	CASSDPTNTEAFF	TGTGCCAGCAGCGACCCGACGAACACTGAAGCTTTCTTT
-	TRBV29-1	TRBJ1-2	few	CSVGVDFPPRGYTF	TGCAGCGTTGGGGTGGACTTCCCCCCTAGGGGCTACACCTTC
TRBD1	TRBV7-6	TRBJ2-7	few	CASGKGGSAEQYF	TGTGCCAGCGGGAAAGGGGGCTCGGCCGAGCAGTACTTC
-	TRBV27	TRBJ2-1	-	CASRLIVTELFF	TGTGCCAGCAGGCTCATCGTCACGGAGTTGTTCTTC
-	TRBV7-2	TRBJ2-2	few	CASSPGVGELFF	TGTGCCAGCAGCCCGGGAGTCGGGGAGCTGTTTTTT
-	TRBV4-2	TRBJ1-1	-	CASSQGASEAFF	TGTGCCAGCAGCCAAGGGGCTTCTGAAGCTTTCTTT
TRBD1	TRBV4-3	TRBJ1-1	few	CASSLDRANRGTEAFF	TGCGCCAGCAGTCTCGACAGGGCCAACCGGGGCACTGAAGCTTTCTTT
TRBD2	TRBV28	TRBJ2-1	-	CASISAGGAYNEQFF	TGTGCCAGCATCTCCGCCGGGGGGGCCTACAATGAGCAGTTCTTC
-	TRBV5-6	TRBJ2-7	-	CASSPRVGSWYEQYF	TGTGCCAGCAGCCCTCGGGTCGGGAGCTGGTACGAGCAGTACTTC
-	TRBV29-1	TRBJ1-2	many	CSVDRENYGYTF	TGCAGCGTTGATCGGGAAAACTATGGCTACACCTTC
-	TRBV6-5	TRBJ1-5	-	CASSYGQSGDQPQHF	TGTGCCAGCAGTTATGGCCAGTCGGGGGATCAGCCCCAGCATTTT
-	TRBV3-1	TRBJ1-5	few	CASSQVVSNQPQHF	TGTGCCAGCAGCCAAGTGGTTAGCAATCAGCCCCAGCATTTT
-	TRBV2	TRBJ1-5	-	CASSDREQPQHF	TGTGCCAGCAGTGACAGGGAGCAGCCCCAGCATTTT
-	TRBV5-1	TRBJ1-1	-	CASSSEKQGNTEAFF	TGCGCCAGCAGCTCGGAAAAACAGGGTAACACTGAAGCTTTCTTT
TRBD1	TRBV7-9	TRBJ2-5	many	CASSPWTGQETQYF	TGTGCCAGCAGCCCCTGGACAGGGCAAGAGACCCAGTACTTC
-	TRBV7-9	TRBJ1-4	few	CASSSAGSGEKLFF	TGTGCCAGCAGCTCCGCCGGGTCAGGGGAAAAACTGTTTTTT
-	TRBV5-5	TRBJ1-5	-	CASSLEWGGQPQHF	TGTGCCAGCAGCTTGGAGTGGGGGGGTCAGCCCCAGCATTTT
-	TRBV20-1	TRBJ2-1	few	CSARDLALGEQFF	TGCAGTGCTAGAGATCTCGCGCTTGGCGAGCAGTTCTTC
-	TRBV30	TRBJ2-2	-	CAWNPDTGELFF	TGTGCCTGGAACCCGGACACCGGGGAGCTGTTTTTT
TRBD2	TRBV4-2	TRBJ2-3	few	CASSQEDFGASGESTDTQYF	TGTGCCAGCAGCCAAGAGGATTTTGGGGCTAGCGGGGAGAGCACAGATACGCAGTATTTT
-	TRBV5-1	TRBJ1-1	few	CASSFAEITEAFF	TGCGCCAGCAGCTTTGCGGAGATCACTGAAGCTTTCTTT
TRBD1	TRBV10-3	TRBJ1-2	-	CAISVLETGTGYTF	TGTGCCATCAGTGTTCTAGAGACAGGGACCGGCTACACCTTC
TRBD1	TRBV3-1	TRBJ2-2	few	CASRSRGQGFSGELFF	TGTGCCAGCCGGAGTAGGGGACAGGGATTTTCCGGGGAGCTGTTTTTT
-	TRBV5-1	TRBJ1-1	many	CASTWWGNTEAFF	TGCGCCAGCACCTGGTGGGGGAACACTGAAGCTTTCTTT
-	TRBV2	TRBJ2-1	-	CASSVFVEQFF	TGTGCCAGCAGTGTGTTCGTCGAGCAGTTCTTC
-	TRBV5-1	TRBJ2-3	-	CASSLIPGASDTQYF	TGCGCCAGCAGCTTGATTCCGGGGGCGTCAGATACGCAGTATTTT
-	TRBV4-2	TRBJ2-1	-	CASSQGARGGGYNEQFF	TGTGCCAGCAGCCAAGGAGCGCGCGGGGGCGGCTACAATGAGCAGTTCTTC
-	TRBV6-5	TRBJ1-2	-	CASSSPGDAYGYTF	TGTGCCAGCAGTTCGCCAGGGGACGCCTATGGCTACACCTTC
-	TRBV7-3	TRBJ2-2	few	CASSLFGPPGELFF	TGTGCCAGCAGCTTATTCGGCCCTCCCGGGGAGCTGTTTTTT
TRBD1	TRBV6-5	TRBJ1-1	-	CASSYSGTGRAFF	TGTGCCAGCAGTTACTCGGGGACAGGGAGAGCTTTCTTT
-	TRBV5-4	TRBJ1-1	-	CASRSAGARAFF	TGTGCCAGCAGAAGCGCCGGGGCTAGGGCTTTCTTT